The rows below give T cell receptor beta chains drawn from one sample of a study of Graves' ophthalmopathy and Graves' hyperthyroidism. TCRdb re-analysed the multiplex PCR reads in MiXCR, keeping a single row per CDR3 protein. There are some 750,000 distinct CDR3 sequences in the sample; roughly two fifths occur only once, and around 40% lies in the top ten. Material for sequencing was peripheral blood. The source of these receptors is an adult man with Graves' ophthalmopathy. The CDR3 runs from the conserved cysteine through the conserved F or W. The D gene is left open where the match is weak. Clone size is shown for a subset of rows, as once, few, many or a class of expanded clone.

J	D	size	V	CDR3	DNA
TRBJ1-1	.	many	TRBV19	CASTYTSQSEAFF	TGTGCCAGTACCTATACCTCACAGAGTGAAGCTTTCTTT
TRBJ2-6	TRBD1	few	TRBV29-1	CSVENPTGMFSGANVLTF	TGCAGCGTTGAAAACCCGACAGGGATGTTCTCTGGGGCCAACGTCCTGACTTTC
TRBJ1-1	.	many	TRBV29-1	CSVEEAGPEAFF	TGCAGCGTTGAAGAGGCAGGCCCTGAAGCTTTCTTT
TRBJ2-3	.	once	TRBV7-2	CASSRLQGGRRDTQYF	TGTGCCAGCAGCCGACTCCAGGGGGGCCGGCGGGATACGCAGTATTTT
TRBJ2-5	TRBD2	.	TRBV2	CASSDGLAGETQYF	TGTGCCAGCAGTGATGGACTAGCGGGAGAGACCCAGTACTTC
TRBJ1-3	.	many	TRBV2	CASKDRSGNTIYF	TGTGCCAGCAAAGACAGGTCTGGAAACACCATATATTTT
TRBJ2-5	TRBD2	.	TRBV7-2	CASTLREGQPVF	TGTGCCAGCACGCTACGGGAGGGACAACCGGTCTTC
TRBJ2-7	TRBD2	many	TRBV9	CASSPGLAGPYEQYF	TGTGCCAGCAGCCCGGGACTAGCGGGTCCCTACGAGCAGTACTTC
TRBJ1-3	.	.	TRBV29-1	CSVQRSSGNTIYF	TGCAGCGTACAGCGGAGCTCTGGAAACACCATATATTTT
TRBJ1-2	.	many	TRBV19	CASSYRGANYGYTF	TGTGCCAGTAGTTATCGGGGGGCAAACTATGGCTACACCTTC
TRBJ2-2	.	few	TRBV20-1	CSAIRGDKGAGTGELFF	TGCAGTGCTATCCGCGGGGACAAGGGGGCGGGCACCGGGGAGCTGTTTTTT
TRBJ2-5	.	many	TRBV2	CASRYRGGETQYF	TGTGCCAGCAGGTACAGGGGAGGAGAGACCCAGTACTTC
TRBJ2-5	.	.	TRBV5-6	CASRVQGGQETQYF	TGTGCCAGCAGGGTACAGGGAGGCCAAGAGACCCAGTACTTC
TRBJ2-7	TRBD1	many	TRBV7-9	CASSLGGQRAYEQYF	TGTGCCAGCAGCTTAGGGGGACAGCGAGCCTACGAGCAGTACTTC
TRBJ2-2	.	few	TRBV20-1	CSAPVENTGELFF	TGCAGTGCGCCGGTAGAGAACACCGGGGAGCTGTTTTTT
TRBJ2-7	TRBD1	few	TRBV7-9	CASSLEQGGTYEQYF	TGTGCCAGCAGCTTAGAACAGGGGGGCACCTACGAGCAGTACTTC
TRBJ2-7	TRBD1	once	TRBV7-3	CASSLVGQGLSYEQYF	TGTGCCAGCAGCTTAGTGGGACAGGGACTCTCCTACGAGCAGTACTTC
TRBJ2-6	TRBD1	.	TRBV29-1	CSVGTGRNTEAF	TGCAGCGTGGGGACAGGGCGAAACACTGAAGCTTTC
TRBJ1-3	.	.	TRBV15	CATSRNPGVRGPSGNTIYF	TGTGCCACCAGCAGGAACCCCGGGGTCCGGGGGCCCTCTGGAAACACCATATATTTT
TRBJ2-7	.	.	TRBV10-3	CATLGDGAGYEQYF	TGTGCCACGTTGGGGGACGGGGCTGGCTACGAGCAGTACTTC
TRBJ2-2	.	.	TRBV25-1	CASSVTGGLFF	TGTGCCAGCAGTGTTACCGGGGGGCTGTTTTTT
TRBJ1-3	.	many	TRBV6-5	CASSYMWYGYGNTIYF	TGTGCCAGCAGTTACATGTGGTATGGATATGGAAACACCATATATTTT
TRBJ2-7	.	few	TRBV7-2	CASSLEFDVHEQYF	TGTGCCAGCAGCTTAGAGTTCGACGTACACGAGCAGTACTTC
TRBJ1-4	.	.	TRBV5-1	CASSLDPGPNEKLFF	TGCGCCAGCAGCTTGGACCCAGGGCCTAATGAAAAACTGTTTTTT
TRBJ1-6	.	.	TRBV20-1	CSARFRSSYNSPLHF	TGCAGTGCTAGATTCCGTAGCTCCTATAATTCACCCCTCCACTTT
TRBJ2-7	TRBD1	.	TRBV3-1	CASSPRDSYSYEQYF	TGTGCCAGCAGCCCCCGGGACAGCTACTCCTACGAGCAGTACTTC
TRBJ1-6	.	.	TRBV19	CASKSEPFGGSPLHF	TGTGCCAGTAAGTCAGAGCCTTTCGGGGGATCACCCCTCCACTTT
TRBJ1-1	TRBD1	few	TRBV29-1	CSGIRGKPEAFF	TGCAGCGGCATCAGGGGGAAGCCTGAAGCTTTCTTT
TRBJ1-2	TRBD1	.	TRBV10-3	CASGDRGSHGYTF	TGTGCCAGCGGGGACAGGGGGTCCCATGGCTACACCTTC
TRBJ1-3	.	.	TRBV29-1	CSVVVAANGYTIYF	TGCAGCGTTGTCGTGGCAGCGAATGGCTACACCATATATTTT
TRBJ2-7	.	few	TRBV7-2	CASSLNPSGYEQYF	TGTGCCAGCAGCTTAAACCCCTCGGGCTACGAGCAGTACTTC
TRBJ1-3	.	few	TRBV7-3	CASRQQGSNTIYF	TGTGCCAGCAGGCAACAGGGAAGCAACACCATATATTTT
TRBJ1-1	.	few	TRBV29-1	CSLDWGLSTEAFF	TGCAGCTTAGATTGGGGTTTGAGCACTGAAGCTTTCTTT
TRBJ2-7	.	many	TRBV10-3	CAISEYLNYEQYF	TGTGCCATCAGTGAGTACTTAAACTACGAGCAGTACTTC
TRBJ2-2	.	many	TRBV10-3	CAIAPDTGELFF	TGTGCCATCGCCCCTGATACCGGGGAGCTGTTTTTT
TRBJ2-5	TRBD2	.	TRBV11-2	CASSQGLAGYQETQYF	TGTGCCAGCAGCCAAGGACTAGCGGGGTACCAAGAGACCCAGTACTTC
TRBJ1-1	TRBD1	.	TRBV25-1	CASSGGTAGPEAFF	TGTGCCAGCAGCGGAGGGACAGCGGGACCTGAAGCTTTCTTT
TRBJ1-2	.	.	TRBV6-1	CASGRAYGYTF	TGTGCGTCAGGGCGTGCCTATGGCTACACCTTC
TRBJ1-2	TRBD1	.	TRBV15	CATSRKTGGVDGYTF	TGTGCCACCAGCAGAAAGACAGGGGGCGTTGATGGCTACACCTTC
TRBJ2-3	.	few	TRBV10-1	CASSEFSDSTDTQYF	TGCGCCAGCAGTGAGTTCTCGGACAGTACAGATACGCAGTATTTT
TRBJ2-2	TRBD2	.	TRBV20-1	CSARAAGVGELFF	TGCAGTGCTAGAGCGGCGGGAGTAGGGGAGCTGTTTTTT